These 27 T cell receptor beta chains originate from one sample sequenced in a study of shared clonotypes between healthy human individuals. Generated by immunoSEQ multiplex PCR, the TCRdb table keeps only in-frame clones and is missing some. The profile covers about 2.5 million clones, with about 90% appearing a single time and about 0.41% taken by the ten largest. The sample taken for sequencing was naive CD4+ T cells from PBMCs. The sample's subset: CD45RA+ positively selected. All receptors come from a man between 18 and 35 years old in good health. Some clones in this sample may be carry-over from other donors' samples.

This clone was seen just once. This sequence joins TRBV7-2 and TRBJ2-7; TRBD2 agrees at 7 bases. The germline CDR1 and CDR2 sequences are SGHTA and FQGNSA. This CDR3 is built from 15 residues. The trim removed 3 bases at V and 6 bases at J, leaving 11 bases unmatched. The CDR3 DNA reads TGTGCCAGCAGCTTTATGACTAGCCGAATGGGCGAGCAGTACTTC. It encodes CASSFMTSRMGEQYF.

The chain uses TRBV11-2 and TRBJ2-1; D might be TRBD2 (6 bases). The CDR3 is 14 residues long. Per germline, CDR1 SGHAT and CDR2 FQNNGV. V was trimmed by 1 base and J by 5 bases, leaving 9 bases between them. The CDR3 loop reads CASSLVSGDNEQFF. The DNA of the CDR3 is TGTGCCAGCAGCTTAGTTAGCGGAGACAATGAGCAGTTCTTC.

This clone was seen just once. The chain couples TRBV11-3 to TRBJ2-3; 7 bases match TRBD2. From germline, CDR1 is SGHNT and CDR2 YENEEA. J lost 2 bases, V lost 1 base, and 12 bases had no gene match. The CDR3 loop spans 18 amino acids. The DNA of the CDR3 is TGTGCCAGCAGCTTAGTTACCGGACTAGACCAAGACACAGATACGCAGTATTTT. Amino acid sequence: CASSLVTGLDQDTDTQYF.

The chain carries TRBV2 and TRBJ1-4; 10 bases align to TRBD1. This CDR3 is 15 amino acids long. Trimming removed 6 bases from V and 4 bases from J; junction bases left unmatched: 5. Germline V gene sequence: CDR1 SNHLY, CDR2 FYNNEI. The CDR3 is CASSRDRGLNEKLFF. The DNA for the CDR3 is TGTGCCAGCAGCAGAGACAGGGGGCTTAATGAAAAACTGTTTTTT.

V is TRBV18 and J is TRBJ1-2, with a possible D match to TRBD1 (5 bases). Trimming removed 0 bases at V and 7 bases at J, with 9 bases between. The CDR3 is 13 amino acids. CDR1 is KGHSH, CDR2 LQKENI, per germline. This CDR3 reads CASSPPYGGGYTF. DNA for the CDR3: TGTGCCAGCTCACCACCGTACGGGGGTGGCTACACCTTC.

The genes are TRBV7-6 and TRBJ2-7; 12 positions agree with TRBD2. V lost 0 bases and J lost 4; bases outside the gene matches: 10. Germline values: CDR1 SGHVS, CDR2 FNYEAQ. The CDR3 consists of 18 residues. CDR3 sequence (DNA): TGTGCCAGCAGCTTAGCCGGGGGGGCTAGCGGGAGGGCATACGAGCAGTACTTC. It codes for CASSLAGGASGRAYEQYF.

The DNA for the CDR3 is TGTGCCAGCAGATCTGGACAGAAGAACACCGGGGAGCTGTTTTTT. Encoded protein: CASRSGQKNTGELFF. This chain joins TRBV6-1 and TRBJ2-2; D perhaps matches TRBD1 (6 bases). Between the trimmed V and J ends, which lost 6 bases and 1 base, there was a span of 12 bases. CDR1 and CDR2 (germline): MNHNS, SASEGT. The CDR3 covers 15 residues.

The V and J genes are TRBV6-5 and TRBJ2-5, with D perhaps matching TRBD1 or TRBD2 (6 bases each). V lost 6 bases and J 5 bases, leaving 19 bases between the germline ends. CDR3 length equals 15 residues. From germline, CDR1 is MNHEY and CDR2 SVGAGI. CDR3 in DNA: TGTGCCAGCAGCTGGGGGGCAGGTGGAGGGGAGACCCAGTACTTC. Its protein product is CASSWGAGGGETQYF.

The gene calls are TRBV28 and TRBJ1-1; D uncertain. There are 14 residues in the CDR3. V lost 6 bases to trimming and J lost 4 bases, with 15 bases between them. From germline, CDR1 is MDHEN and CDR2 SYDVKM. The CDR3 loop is CASSSPQHGTEAFF. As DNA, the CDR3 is TGTGCCAGCAGCTCCCCCCAACACGGCACTGAAGCTTTCTTT.

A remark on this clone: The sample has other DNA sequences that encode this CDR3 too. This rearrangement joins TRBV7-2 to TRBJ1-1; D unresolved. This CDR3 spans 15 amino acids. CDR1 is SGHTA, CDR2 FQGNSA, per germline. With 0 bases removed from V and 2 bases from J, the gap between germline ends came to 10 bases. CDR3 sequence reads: CASSLAGLRNTEAFF. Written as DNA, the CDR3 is TGTGCCAGCAGCTTAGCAGGGCTGAGAAACACTGAAGCTTTCTTT.

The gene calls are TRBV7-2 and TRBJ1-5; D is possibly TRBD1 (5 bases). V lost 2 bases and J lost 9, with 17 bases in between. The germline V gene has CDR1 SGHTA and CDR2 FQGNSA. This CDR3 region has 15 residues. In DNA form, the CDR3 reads TGTGCCAGCAGCTTATTGGGGGGAGACCGGGGGCCCCAGCATTTT. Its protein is CASSLLGGDRGPQHF.

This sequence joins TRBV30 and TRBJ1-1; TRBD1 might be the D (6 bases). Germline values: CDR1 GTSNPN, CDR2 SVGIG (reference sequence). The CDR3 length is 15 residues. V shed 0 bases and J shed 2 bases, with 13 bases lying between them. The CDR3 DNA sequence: TGTGCCTGGAGTGTAAGAGAGGACAGTAACACTGAAGCTTTCTTT. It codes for CAWSVREDSNTEAFF.

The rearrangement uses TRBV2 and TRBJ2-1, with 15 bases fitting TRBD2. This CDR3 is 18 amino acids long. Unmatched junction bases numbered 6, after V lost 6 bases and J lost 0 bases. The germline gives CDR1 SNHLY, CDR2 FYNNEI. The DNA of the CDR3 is TGTGCCAGCAGCTGGACTAGCGGGAGGGCCATCTCCTACAATGAGCAGTTCTTC. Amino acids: CASSWTSGRAISYNEQFF. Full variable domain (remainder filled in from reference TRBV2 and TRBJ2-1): EPEVTQTPSHQVTQMGQEVILRCVPISNHLYFYWYRQILGQKVEFLVSFYNNEISEKSEIFDDQFSVERPDGSNFTLKIRSTKLEDSAMYFCASSWTSGRAISYNEQFFGPGTRLTVL.

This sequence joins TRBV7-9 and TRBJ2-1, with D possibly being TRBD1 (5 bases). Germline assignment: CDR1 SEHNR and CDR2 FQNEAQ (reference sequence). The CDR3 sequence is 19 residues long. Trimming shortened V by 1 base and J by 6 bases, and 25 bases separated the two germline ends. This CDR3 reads CASSLGRVAGPPKGNEQFF. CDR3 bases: TGTGCCAGCAGCTTAGGTCGAGTGGCAGGGCCCCCGAAGGGCAATGAGCAGTTCTTC.

The CDR3, as DNA: TGTGCCAGCAGCTTATCTCCGGCCCCCTTTGGGAAAGAGACCCAGTACTTC. Translated, it gives CASSLSPAPFGKETQYF. V and J are TRBV12-1 and TRBJ2-5. TRBV12-1 is assigned pseudogene status. CDR3 length equals 17 residues.

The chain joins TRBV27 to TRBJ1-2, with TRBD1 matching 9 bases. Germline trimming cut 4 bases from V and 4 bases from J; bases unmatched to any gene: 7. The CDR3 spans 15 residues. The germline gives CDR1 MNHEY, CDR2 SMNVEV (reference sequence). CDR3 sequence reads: CASSSPDRGVYGYTF. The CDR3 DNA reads TGTGCCAGCAGTTCCCCGGACAGGGGCGTCTATGGCTACACCTTC.

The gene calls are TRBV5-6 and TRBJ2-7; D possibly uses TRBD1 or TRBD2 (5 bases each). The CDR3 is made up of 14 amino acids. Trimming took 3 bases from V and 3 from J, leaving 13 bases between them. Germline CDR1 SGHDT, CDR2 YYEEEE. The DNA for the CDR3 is TGTGCCAGCAGCTGGGGGACCGGCTACTACGAGCAGTACTTC. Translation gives CASSWGTGYYEQYF.

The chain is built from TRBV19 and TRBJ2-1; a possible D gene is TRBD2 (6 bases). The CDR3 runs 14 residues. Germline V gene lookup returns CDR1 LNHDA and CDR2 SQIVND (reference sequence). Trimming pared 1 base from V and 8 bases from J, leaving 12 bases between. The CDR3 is CASSIVEGRDEQFF. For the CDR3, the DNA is TGTGCCAGTAGTATAGTGGAGGGAAGAGATGAGCAGTTCTTC.

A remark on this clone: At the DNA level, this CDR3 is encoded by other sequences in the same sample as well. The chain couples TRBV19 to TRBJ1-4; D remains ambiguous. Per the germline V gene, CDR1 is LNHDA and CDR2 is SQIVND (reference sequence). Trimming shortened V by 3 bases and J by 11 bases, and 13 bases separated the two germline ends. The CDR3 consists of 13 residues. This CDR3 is CASSIPEGEKLFF. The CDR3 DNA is TGTGCCAGTAGTATTCCGGAGGGAGAGAAACTGTTTTTT.

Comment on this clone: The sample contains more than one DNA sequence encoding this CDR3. As DNA, the CDR3 is TGTGCCAGCAGTGCGGACAGAACCTCCTACGAGCAGTACTTC. This translates into CASSADRTSYEQYF. The chain links TRBV6-1 to TRBJ2-7, with TRBD1 as a possible D gene (6 bases). This CDR3 has 14 amino acids. V was trimmed by 4 bases and J by 0 bases, leaving 10 bases between them. Per the germline V gene, CDR1 is MNHNS and CDR2 is SASEGT.

The CDR3: CAISESGRAEAFF. Here the CDR3 DNA reads TGTGCCATCAGTGAGTCTGGCCGGGCAGAAGCTTTCTTT. The chain employs TRBV10-3 and TRBJ1-1; D remains ambiguous. Germline values: CDR1 ENHRY, CDR2 SYGVKD. The CDR3 has 13 residues. Trimming shortened V by 0 bases and J by 8 bases, and 10 bases separated the two germline ends.

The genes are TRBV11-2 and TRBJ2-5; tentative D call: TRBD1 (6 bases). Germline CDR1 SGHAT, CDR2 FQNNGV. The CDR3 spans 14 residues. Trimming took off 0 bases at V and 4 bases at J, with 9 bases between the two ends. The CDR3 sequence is CASSLDSGVETQYF. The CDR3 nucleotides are TGTGCCAGCAGCTTAGATTCAGGGGTAGAGACCCAGTACTTC.

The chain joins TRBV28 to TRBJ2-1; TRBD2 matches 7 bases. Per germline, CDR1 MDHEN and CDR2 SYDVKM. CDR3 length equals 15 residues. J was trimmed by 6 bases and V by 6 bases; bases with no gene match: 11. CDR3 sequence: CASRNGGGFPNEQFF. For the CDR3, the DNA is TGTGCCAGCAGGAATGGGGGGGGATTTCCCAATGAGCAGTTCTTC.

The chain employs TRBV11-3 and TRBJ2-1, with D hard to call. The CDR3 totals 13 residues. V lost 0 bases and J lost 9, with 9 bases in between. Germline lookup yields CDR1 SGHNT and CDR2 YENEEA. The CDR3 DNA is TGTGCCAGCAGCTTAGATGGGAACGGTGAGCAGTTCTTC. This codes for CASSLDGNGEQFF.

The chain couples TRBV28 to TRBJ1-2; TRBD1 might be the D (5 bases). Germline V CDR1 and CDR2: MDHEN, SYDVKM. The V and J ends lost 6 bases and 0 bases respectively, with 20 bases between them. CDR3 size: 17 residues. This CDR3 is CASSRWSGAATNYGYTF. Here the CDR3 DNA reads TGTGCCAGCAGCCGTTGGAGTGGGGCAGCCACTAACTATGGCTACACCTTC.

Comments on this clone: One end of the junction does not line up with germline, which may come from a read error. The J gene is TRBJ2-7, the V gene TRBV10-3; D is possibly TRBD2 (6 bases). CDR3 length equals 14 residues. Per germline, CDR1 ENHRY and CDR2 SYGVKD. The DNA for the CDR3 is TGTGCCAGCAGTCCGAGGCGGGGCCCCTACGAGCAGTACTTC. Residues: CASSPRRGPYEQYF.

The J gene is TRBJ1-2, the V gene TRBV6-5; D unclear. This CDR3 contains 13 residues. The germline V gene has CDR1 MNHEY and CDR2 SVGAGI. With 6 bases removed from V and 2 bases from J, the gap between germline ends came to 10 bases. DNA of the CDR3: TGTGCCAGCAGGGCAGACGGGAACTATGGCTACACCTTC. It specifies CASRADGNYGYTF.